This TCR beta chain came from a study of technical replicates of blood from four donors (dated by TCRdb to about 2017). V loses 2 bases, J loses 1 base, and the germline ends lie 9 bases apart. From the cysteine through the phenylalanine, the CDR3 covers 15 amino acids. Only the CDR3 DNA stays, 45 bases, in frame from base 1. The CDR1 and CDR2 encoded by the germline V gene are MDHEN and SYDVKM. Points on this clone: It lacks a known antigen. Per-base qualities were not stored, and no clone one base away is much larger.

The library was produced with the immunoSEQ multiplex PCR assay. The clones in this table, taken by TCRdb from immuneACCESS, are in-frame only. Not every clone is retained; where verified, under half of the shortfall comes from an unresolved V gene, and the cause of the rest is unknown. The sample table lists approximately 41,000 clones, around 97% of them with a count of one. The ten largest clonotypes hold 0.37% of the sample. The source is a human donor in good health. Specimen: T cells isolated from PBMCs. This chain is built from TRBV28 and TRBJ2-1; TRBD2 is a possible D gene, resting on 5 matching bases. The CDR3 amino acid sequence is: CASSLPDSSYNEQFF. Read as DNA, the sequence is TGTGCCAGCAGTTTACCGGACTCATCCTACAATGAGCAGTTCTTC.